The next 21 T cell receptor beta chains were all read from a single sample in a study of beta chain features in type 1 diabetes (dated by TCRdb to between 2017 and 2018). Points the paper makes about the study in general: Type 1 diabetes patients showed a moderate but significant shortening of TCRB CDR3 length in all four CD4+ subsets.

What these receptors recognize is not known. Libraries were built with the immunoSEQ multiplex PCR assay. The entire isolated RNA was reverse transcribed using the High Capacity cDNA Reverse Transcription Kit, and thus expressed TCRB transcripts were sequenced. The table comes from immuneACCESS by way of TCRdb, which keeps in-frame sequences with V and J called. Part of the clones is missing from these tables; in studies checked, under half for an unresolved V gene and the rest for unknown reasons. The sample contains a few hundred thousand clones, roughly 20% of them found a single time. The ten most abundant clones make up about 0.027% of the sample. Sample: naive CD4+ T cells from blood. The intended sense of this specimen's cell subset or site label: true naive CD4+ T cells. The receptors shown here come from a woman between 40 and 50 years old with type 1 diabetes.

This clone was recorded a few times. The rearrangement uses TRBV2 and TRBJ2-1; 7 bases line up with TRBD2. The junction had 8 bases not matched to a gene; V was cut back by 10 bases and J by 5 bases. Germline V lookup: CDR1 SNHLY, CDR2 FYNNEI. The CDR3 covers 13 residues. The CDR3 sequence: CATQRGTNNEQFF. CDR3 coding DNA: TGTGCCACCCAGCGGGGCACCAACAATGAGCAGTTCTTC. The whole variable domain, remainder taken from reference TRBV2 and TRBJ2-1, is EPEVTQTPSHQVTQMGQEVILRCVPISNHLYFYWYRQILGQKVEFLVSFYNNEISEKSEIFDDQFSVERPDGSNFTLKIRSTKLEDSAMYFCATQRGTNNEQFFGPGTRLTVL.

The CDR3 DNA follows: TGTGCCAGCAGCGACTGGACAGGGGAAGGAAATACGCAGTATTTT. Its protein product is CASSDWTGEGNTQYF. The rearrangement joins TRBV9 to TRBJ2-3; 9 bases are shared with TRBD1. Germline loops: CDR1 SGDLS, CDR2 YYNGEE. V shed 3 bases, J shed 7 bases, and the junction held 9 bases outside the gene matches. The CDR3 consists of 15 residues.

This clone came up a few times. This chain connects TRBV4-3 to TRBJ2-5, with D possibly matching TRBD1 (6 bases). Deletions cut 0 bases from V and 4 bases from J, with 18 bases between. The CDR3 length is 17 residues. Germline lookup yields CDR1 LGHNA and CDR2 YSLEER. The CDR3: CASSQDWQGRRGETQYF. Written as DNA, the CDR3 is TGCGCCAGCAGCCAAGATTGGCAGGGGCGGCGTGGAGAGACCCAGTACTTC.

This clone has a handful of counts. The CDR3 DNA sequence: TGTGCCAGCAGTAACGGGGAAGCTGGGGCCAACGTCCTGACTTTC. Translated, it gives CASSNGEAGANVLTF. This chain connects TRBV2 to TRBJ2-6, with D possibly TRBD2 on 5 matching bases. The CDR3 totals 15 residues. Germline V gene sequence: CDR1 SNHLY, CDR2 FYNNEI. V was cut by 5 bases and J by 2 bases, with 10 bases left in between.

The chain is built from TRBV5-1 and TRBJ2-1, with D possibly matching TRBD1 (6 bases). The V end was cut by 1 base, the J end by 12 bases, with 17 bases between. CDR1 is SGHRS and CDR2 is YFSETQ in the germline V gene. The CDR3 loop spans 14 amino acids. The CDR3 sequence: CASSLSPGVVWQFF. The CDR3 DNA follows: TGCGCCAGCAGCTTGTCGCCAGGGGTGGTTTGGCAGTTCTTC.

This chain joins TRBV28 and TRBJ2-1, with D tentatively TRBD1 (5 bases). V was clipped by 8 bases and J by 4 bases, with 21 bases between them. The CDR3 is 16 amino acids. In germline, CDR1 is MDHEN, CDR2 SYDVKM. DNA of the CDR3: TGTGCCAGCTTTTCCCGGCAGGGCCGACAGTACAATGAGCAGTTCTTC. The encoded protein is CASFSRQGRQYNEQFF.

This clone was seen a few times. The chain employs TRBV2 and TRBJ1-1; 7 positions match TRBD1. The CDR3 consists of 14 residues. The germline V gene has CDR1 SNHLY and CDR2 FYNNEI. J gave up 0 bases and V 7 bases, and 5 bases lay outside the gene matches. The CDR3 DNA sequence: TGTGCCAGCACCGTGGACAGGTTGAACACTGAAGCTTTCTTT. Protein sequence: CASTVDRLNTEAFF. Looking up the rest from reference TRBV2 and TRBJ1-1 gives the full variable domain: EPEVTQTPSHQVTQMGQEVILRCVPISNHLYFYWYRQILGQKVEFLVSFYNNEISEKSEIFDDQFSVERPDGSNFTLKIRSTKLEDSAMYFCASTVDRLNTEAFFGQGTRLTVV.

The chain carries TRBV28 and TRBJ1-5; D may be TRBD1 (6 bases). Trimming took 6 bases from V and 7 from J, leaving 13 bases between them. The length of the CDR3 is 13 residues. Germline CDR1 and CDR2: MDHEN and SYDVKM. CDR3: CASSLSGEQPQHF. The CDR3 nucleotides are TGTGCCAGCAGCCTGTCAGGGGAGCAGCCCCAGCATTTT.

This chain connects TRBV2 to TRBJ2-7; 8 bases align to TRBD2. The length of the CDR3 is 14 residues. Per the germline V gene, CDR1 is SNHLY and CDR2 is FYNNEI. The V and J ends lost 6 bases and 0 bases, in that order; junction bases with no gene match: 4. The CDR3 coding sequence is TGTGCCAGCAGGGGAAGCGGGGGCTCCTACGAGCAGTACTTC. This sequence encodes CASRGSGGSYEQYF.

This clone was observed a handful of times. CDR3 coding DNA: TGCGCCAGCAGCTTGGTCCCTAGCGGGTACAATGAGCAGTTCTTC. Translated: CASSLVPSGYNEQFF. J is TRBJ2-1 and V is TRBV5-1; 8 nucleotides line up with TRBD2. The length of the CDR3 is 15 residues. J gave up 4 bases and V 0 bases, and 3 bases lay outside the gene matches. The germline V gene encodes CDR1 SGHRS and CDR2 YFSETQ.

The chain combines TRBV7-8 with TRBJ2-2; 9 positions match TRBD1. The junction had 7 bases not matched to a gene; V was cut back by 5 bases and J by 6 bases. The CDR3 has 15 amino acids. Per the germline V gene, CDR1 is SGHVS and CDR2 is FQNEAQ. In DNA form, the CDR3 reads TGTGCCAGCAGCGTTGGGACAGGGAGGGCCGGGGAGCTGTTTTTT. As protein: CASSVGTGRAGELFF.

The chain couples TRBV15 to TRBJ2-1; 9 bases match TRBD1. Germline loops: CDR1 LNHNV, CDR2 YYDKDF (reference sequence). CDR3 length: 15 residues. V dropped 2 bases and J dropped 8; count of bases not matched to a gene: 7. CDR3 sequence (DNA): TGTGCCACCAGCAGAACGCAAACAGGGGGCGATGAGCAGTTCTTC. Translating gives CATSRTQTGGDEQFF. The full variable domain, with the rest looked up from reference TRBV15 and TRBJ2-1, is DAMVIQNPRYQVTQFGKPVTLSCSQTLNHNVMYWYQQKSSQAPKLLFHYYDKDFNNEADTPDNFQSRRPNTSFCFLDIRSPGLGDTAMYLCATSRTQTGGDEQFFGPGTRLTVL.

This chain connects TRBV19 to TRBJ1-5; 10 bases line up with TRBD1. From germline, CDR1 is LNHDA and CDR2 SQIVND (reference sequence). V shed 5 bases and J 6 bases; nucleotides not matched to a gene: 4. The CDR3 loop spans 14 amino acids. The CDR3 protein is CASSLRDRGQPQHF. CDR3 sequence (DNA): TGTGCCAGTAGTCTCCGGGACAGGGGTCAGCCCCAGCATTTT.

V usage is TRBV9 and J usage is TRBJ1-4, with 11 bases lining up with TRBD1. CDR3 length equals 14 residues. Unmatched junction bases numbered 5, after V lost 3 bases and J lost 10 bases. Germline CDR1 reads SGDLS; CDR2 reads YYNGEE. The CDR3 nucleotides are TGTGCCAGCAGCGCCGGGACAGGGGGTTTAAAACTGTTTTTT. It encodes CASSAGTGGLKLFF.

V is TRBV29-1 and J is TRBJ2-7; a possible D gene is TRBD1 (6 bases). The germline V gene encodes CDR1 SQVTM and CDR2 ANQGSEA. This CDR3 is built from 13 residues. V lost 3 bases, J lost 5 bases, and 14 bases lay in between. The CDR3 is CSVDAEYRDEQYF. CDR3 sequence (DNA): TGCAGCGTTGATGCCGAGTACAGGGACGAGCAGTACTTC.

This clone has more than one count but fewer than ten. V gene TRBV4-1 combines with J gene TRBJ2-1; 7 bases map to TRBD1. CDR1 and CDR2 from the germline V gene are MGHRA and YSYEKL. The CDR3 covers 15 residues. With 1 base clipped from V and 7 bases from J, the junction kept 7 bases outside the gene matches. The CDR3 region has the DNA TGCGCCAGCAGCCAAGGACGGGACAGTAGTAATGAGCAGTTCTTC. Protein product: CASSQGRDSSNEQFF.

This clone was detected a few times. The rearrangement uses TRBV30 and TRBJ2-7, with D possibly matching TRBD1 (5 bases). The CDR3 spans 13 residues. The germline CDR1 and CDR2 sequences are GTSNPN and SVGIG (reference sequence). Between the trimmed V and J ends, which lost 5 bases and 7 bases, there was a span of 18 bases. This chain's CDR3 is CAWDSLHQLEQYF. The CDR3 DNA sequence: TGTGCCTGGGACAGCCTACACCAGTTGGAGCAGTACTTC.

This clone occurred once. The rearrangement links TRBV28 to TRBJ2-3, with a possible D match to TRBD2 (6 bases). Trimming cost V 6 bases and J 0 bases, with 10 bases left between them. Per germline, CDR1 MDHEN and CDR2 SYDVKM. The CDR3 sequence is 14 residues long. The CDR3 bases are TGTGCCAGCAGACCGGGACTTAGCACAGATACGCAGTATTTT. Encoded protein: CASRPGLSTDTQYF.

With respect to this clone: This specimen includes other DNA sequences encoding the same CDR3. The chain couples TRBV30 to TRBJ1-5; a weak D match, TRBD1 (6 bases). Per the germline V gene, CDR1 is GTSNPN and CDR2 is SVGIG (reference sequence). The CDR3 sequence is 13 residues long. The V gene lost 3 bases and the J gene lost 4 bases, with 10 bases spanning the gap. DNA of the CDR3: TGTGCCTGGAGCGGACAGTCAAATCAGCCCCAGCATTTT. This encodes CAWSGQSNQPQHF.

The chain has TRBV7-2 and TRBJ1-4; 7 bases map to TRBD1. Losses at the gene ends were 4 bases for V and 8 bases for J; bases not matched to a gene: 4. The CDR3 contains 13 residues. CDR1 SGHTA and CDR2 FQGNSA come from the germline V gene. The CDR3 DNA follows: TGTGCCAGCAGCTCCCAGGGGGAAGAAAAACTGTTTTTT. Its protein is CASSSQGEEKLFF.

J is TRBJ2-2 and V is TRBV4-3, with D hard to call. Germline assignment: CDR1 LGHNA and CDR2 YSLEER. V lost 0 bases, J lost 4 bases, and 6 bases lay in between. The CDR3 contains 14 residues. The CDR3 region has the DNA TGCGCCAGCAGCCAAGATTGGCTCACCGGGGAGCTGTTTTTT. It is translated as CASSQDWLTGELFF.